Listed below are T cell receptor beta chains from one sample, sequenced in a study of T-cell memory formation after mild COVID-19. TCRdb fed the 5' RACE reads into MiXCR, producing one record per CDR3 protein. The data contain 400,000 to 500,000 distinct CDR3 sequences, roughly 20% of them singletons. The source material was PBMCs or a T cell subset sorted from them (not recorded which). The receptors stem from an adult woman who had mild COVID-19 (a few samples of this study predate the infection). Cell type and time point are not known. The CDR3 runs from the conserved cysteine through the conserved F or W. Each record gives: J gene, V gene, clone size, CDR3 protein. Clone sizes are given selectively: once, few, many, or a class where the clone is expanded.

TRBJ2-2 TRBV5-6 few CASSLGTSGIGELFF
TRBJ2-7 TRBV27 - CASSFGQGSSEEQYF
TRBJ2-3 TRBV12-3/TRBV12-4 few CASSPGLAGRSGTQYF
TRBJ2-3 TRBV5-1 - CASSLIPYSGRVVTDTQYF
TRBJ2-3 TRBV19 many CASSSGPDADTQYF
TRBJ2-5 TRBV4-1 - CASSQDILAGNQETQYF
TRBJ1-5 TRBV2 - CASSVPPPGNGNQPQHF
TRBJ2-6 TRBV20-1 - CSARRTGANVLTF
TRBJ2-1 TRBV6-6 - CASSWGSQEQFF
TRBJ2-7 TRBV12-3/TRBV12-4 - CASSLGRLDYEQYF
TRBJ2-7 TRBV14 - CASTSGQGSYEQYF
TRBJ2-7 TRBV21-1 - CASSKKGAHPYEQYF
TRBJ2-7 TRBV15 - CATSREAHDEQYF
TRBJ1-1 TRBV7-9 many CASSLTREAFF
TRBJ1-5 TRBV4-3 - CASSQDPTGRDQPQHF
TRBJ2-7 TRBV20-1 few CSARVLPGSSYEQYF
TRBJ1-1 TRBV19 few CASSIRHRATEAFF